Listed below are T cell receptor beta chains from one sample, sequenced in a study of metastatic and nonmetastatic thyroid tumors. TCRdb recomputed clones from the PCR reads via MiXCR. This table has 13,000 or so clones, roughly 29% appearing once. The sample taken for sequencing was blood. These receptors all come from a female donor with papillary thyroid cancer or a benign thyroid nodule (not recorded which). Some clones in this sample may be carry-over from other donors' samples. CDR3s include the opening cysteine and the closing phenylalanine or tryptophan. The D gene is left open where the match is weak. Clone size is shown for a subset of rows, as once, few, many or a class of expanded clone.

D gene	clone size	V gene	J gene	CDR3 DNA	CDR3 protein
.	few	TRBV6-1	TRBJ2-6	TGTGCCAGCCGTCCGTCGGCCAACGTCCTGACTTTC	CASRPSANVLTF
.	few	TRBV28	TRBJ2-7	TGTGCCAGCAGTTTAGCGGGTAGGGTCGAGCAGTACTTC	CASSLAGRVEQYF
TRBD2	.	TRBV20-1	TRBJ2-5	TGCAGTGATCGAGATAAGGGCGGGGGGGCACAAGAGACCCAGTACTTC	CSDRDKGGGAQETQYF
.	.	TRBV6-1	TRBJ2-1	TGTGCCAGCATTGAACAGTTATACAATGAGCAGTTCTTC	CASIEQLYNEQFF
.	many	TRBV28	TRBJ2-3	TGTGCCAGCAGCCCCAGCTATTTAGGCACAGATACGCAGTATTTT	CASSPSYLGTDTQYF
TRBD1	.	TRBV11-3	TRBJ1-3	TGTGCCAGCAGCCCAGGACAGGGCCCTGGAAACACCATATATTTT	CASSPGQGPGNTIYF
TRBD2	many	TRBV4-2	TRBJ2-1	TGTGCCAGCAGCCAAGATTTTCCCGGGACTAGCGGGAGCTATGAGCAGTTCTTC	CASSQDFPGTSGSYEQFF
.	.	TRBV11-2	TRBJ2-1	TGTGCCAGCAGCTCCGGGGGCGTGGGGTCCTACAATGAGCAGTTCTTC	CASSSGGVGSYNEQFF
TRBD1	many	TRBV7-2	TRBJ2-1	TGTGCCAGCAGCTCCCAGCTACTCCGGGACAGAAAATACAATGAGCAGTTCTTC	CASSSQLLRDRKYNEQFF
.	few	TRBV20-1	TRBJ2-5	TGCAGTGGGTCCGAGACGGGGGAGACCCAGTACTTC	CSGSETGETQYF
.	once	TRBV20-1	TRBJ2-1	TGCAGTGCTAGTGGGGCGGTCCCCTACAATGAGCAGTTCTTC	CSASGAVPYNEQFF
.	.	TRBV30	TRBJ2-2	TGTGCCTGGACGGGCGGGACGGGCACCGGGGAGCTGTTTTTT	CAWTGGTGTGELFF
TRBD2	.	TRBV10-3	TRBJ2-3	TGTGCCATCAGTGAGACCCCGTGCGGGGGTCTAGATACGCAGTATTTT	CAISETPCGGLDTQYF
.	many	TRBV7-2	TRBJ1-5	TGTGCCAGCAGCTTAGGCCAGAGCAATCAGCCCCAGCATTTT	CASSLGQSNQPQHF
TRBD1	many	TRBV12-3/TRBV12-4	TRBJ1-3	TGTGCCAGCAGTTCCCAAAGGAGCGTGCAGGGGGGCACCATATATTTT	CASSSQRSVQGGTIYF
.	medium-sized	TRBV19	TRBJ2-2	TGTGCCAGTAGTGTAGGGTCCCGCTGGGGCACCGGGGAGCTGTTTTTT	CASSVGSRWGTGELFF
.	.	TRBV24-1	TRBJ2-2	TGTGCCACCAGTGAGTTCAGGGGGAACACCGGGGAGCTGTTTTTT	CATSEFRGNTGELFF
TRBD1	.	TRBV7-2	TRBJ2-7	TGTGCCAGCAGTTGGGACAGCACCGAGCAGTACTTC	CASSWDSTEQYF
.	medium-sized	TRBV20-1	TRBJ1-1	TGCAGTGCCCGCTTCGGGGTTTACACTGAAGCTTTCTTT	CSARFGVYTEAFF
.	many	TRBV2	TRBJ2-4	TGTGCCAGCAGTGAGGTGGTCATTCAGTACTTC	CASSEVVIQYF
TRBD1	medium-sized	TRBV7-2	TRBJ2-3	TGTGCCAGCAGCCCGAGGACAGGGATCACAGATACGCAGTATTTT	CASSPRTGITDTQYF
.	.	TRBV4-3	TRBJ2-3	TGCGCCAGCAGCCAAGATACCGCAACAGATACGCAGTATTTT	CASSQDTATDTQYF
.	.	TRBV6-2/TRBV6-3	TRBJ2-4	TGTGCCAGCAGCACCTCGCCTGCATGGGGAGCCAAAAACACTCAGTACTTC	CASSTSPAWGAKNTQYF
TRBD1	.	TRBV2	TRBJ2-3	TGTGCCAGCAGTGTGCTTACGGGACAGGGGGCAGTTGGCACAGATACGCAGTATTTT	CASSVLTGQGAVGTDTQYF
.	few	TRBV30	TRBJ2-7	TGTGCCTGGGCACGGGGGCTACTATGTTATGAGCAGTACTTC	CAWARGLLCYEQYF
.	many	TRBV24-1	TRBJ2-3	TGTGCCACCAGTGATCCGAGGCTTGCAGATACGCAGTATTTT	CATSDPRLADTQYF
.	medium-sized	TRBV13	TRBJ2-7	TGTGCCAGCAGCTTAAAAGCGTCCTACGAGCAGTACTTC	CASSLKASYEQYF
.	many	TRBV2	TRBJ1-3	TGTGCCAGCAGTGTAGGAGGGGTGGACACCATATATTTT	CASSVGGVDTIYF
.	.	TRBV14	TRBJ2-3	TGTGCCAGCAGCCAAGCAGTGGTGGGAGAGGTAGATACGCAGTATTTT	CASSQAVVGEVDTQYF
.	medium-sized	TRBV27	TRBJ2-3	TGTGCCAGCAGTCCCCGTCCCGAGGGACGGGCAGATACGCAGTATTTT	CASSPRPEGRADTQYF
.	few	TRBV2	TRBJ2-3	TGTGCCAGCAAGAGTGGTGACACGGATACGCAGTATTTT	CASKSGDTDTQYF
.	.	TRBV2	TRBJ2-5	TGTGCCAGCAGCCTAGAGTGGGACGGGACCCAGTACTTC	CASSLEWDGTQYF
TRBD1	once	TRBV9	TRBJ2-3	TGTGCCAGCAGCTCCTCCGGGACAGGGTTTCCTACGCAGTATTTT	CASSSSGTGFPTQYF
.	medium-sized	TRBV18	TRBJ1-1	TGTGCCAGCTCTCGCGGGTCGATGAACACTGAAGCTTTCTTT	CASSRGSMNTEAFF
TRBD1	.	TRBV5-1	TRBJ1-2	TGCGCCAGCAGCTTACAGGGGGCTGACGGCTACACCTTC	CASSLQGADGYTF
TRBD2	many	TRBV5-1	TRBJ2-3	TGCGCCAGCAGCTACTACGGGACTAGCGGGAGGGGTGGCACAGATACGCAGTATTTT	CASSYYGTSGRGGTDTQYF
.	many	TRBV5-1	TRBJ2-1	TGCGCCAGCAGCTTGGCCTCTAGCTACAATGAGCAGTTCTTC	CASSLASSYNEQFF
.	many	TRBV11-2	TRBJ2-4	TGTGCCAGCAGCGCACCTGGTACGGGACGGACCAAAAACATTCAGTACTTC	CASSAPGTGRTKNIQYF
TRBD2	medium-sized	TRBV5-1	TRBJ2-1	TGCGCCAGCAGGTGGACTAGCGGGGGGGCGGATGAGCAGTTCTTC	CASRWTSGGADEQFF